Below are 9 T cell receptor beta chains sequenced from a single sample in a study of T-cell reconstitution after alpha-beta-depleted transplantation in children (TCRdb year 2016). The method behind the library was PCR. Instrument on record: Illumina HiSeq 2500. TCR libraries were prepared with molecular barcoding, using unique molecular identifiers to normalize TCRbeta repertoire quantification. TCRdb applied fastp at Q25 and MiXCR to the public reads, then kept only in-frame beta chains. For every CDR3 protein sequence, its rows merge into one entry that carries the most common genes and DNA. A total of about 610,000 distinct CDR3 sequences appear in this sample, about a quarter of them only once. Approximately 39% of the sample belongs to the ten largest clones. The treatment or condition label on this specimen signifies: allogeneic hematopoietic cell transplantation with graft depleted of TCRalphabeta T cells and CD19 B cells.

The material sequenced was PBMCs, taken before TCRalphabeta/CD19-depleted stem cell transplant. These receptor sequences come from a boy under two years old with Wiskott-Aldrich syndrome, due to receive a stem cell transplant.

V usage is TRBV10-3 and J usage is TRBJ2-3; 10 positions match TRBD2. The V gene end was trimmed by 2 bases and the J gene end by 6 bases; junction bases not matched to a gene: 11. Germline V gene lookup returns CDR1 ENHRY and CDR2 SYGVKD. The CDR3 totals 17 residues. The CDR3 protein is CAISEDLLAGVGDTQYF. Here the CDR3 DNA reads TGTGCCATCAGTGAGGATCTCCTAGCGGGAGTGGGGGATACGCAGTATTTT.

V is TRBV15 and J is TRBJ2-2; unclear D gene. In germline, CDR1 is LNHNV, CDR2 YYDKDF (reference sequence). The CDR3 covers 14 residues. Trimming took 1 base from V and 5 from J, leaving 8 bases between them. The CDR3 is CATSRALETGELFF. CDR3 in DNA: TGTGCCACCAGCAGAGCTCTAGAAACCGGGGAGCTGTTTTTT.

The chain carries TRBV24-1 and TRBJ2-1, with 8 bases aligning to TRBD2. Germline CDR1 and CDR2: KGHDR and SFDVKD. The CDR3 totals 14 residues. J gave up 8 bases and V 5 bases, and 7 bases lay outside the gene matches. CDR3 sequence reads: CATSGLGLADEQFF. DNA of the CDR3: TGTGCCACCAGTGGCCTCGGACTAGCTGATGAGCAGTTCTTC.

This clonotype was detected only a few times. This sequence joins TRBV5-1 and TRBJ1-2; TRBD1 aligns across 9 bases. Looked up from germline, CDR1 is SGHRS and CDR2 is YFSETQ. V lost 4 bases, J lost 3 bases, and 4 bases stayed unmatched. This CDR3 has 14 amino acids. CDR3 loop: CASSPGDRDYGYTF. The CDR3 nucleotides are TGCGCCAGCAGCCCGGGGGACAGGGACTATGGCTACACCTTC.

The sample holds a few counts of this clonotype. V is TRBV20-1 and J is TRBJ2-3; TRBD2 agrees at 12 bases. With V trimmed by 5 bases and J by 5 bases, 11 bases remained unmatched. The CDR3 spans 16 residues. The V gene's germline CDR1 is DFQATT and CDR2 SNEGSKA (reference sequence). CDR3 bases: TGCAGTGCTCCACCGACTAGCGGGAGAATGAGAGATACGCAGTATTTT. This translates into CSAPPTSGRMRDTQYF.

J is TRBJ2-3 and V is TRBV10-2; TRBD2 agrees at 9 bases. The CDR3 spans 16 residues. Germline trimming cut 4 bases from V and 0 bases from J; bases unmatched to any gene: 5. In germline, CDR1 is WSHSY, CDR2 SAAADI. CDR3 nucleotide sequence: TGCGCCAGCAGTGTACTAGCGGGCTCTAGCACAGATACGCAGTATTTT. Translated: CASSVLAGSSTDTQYF.

The CDR3 here is CASSLEGQGINEKLFF. CDR3 sequence (DNA): TGTGCCAGCAGTTTAGAAGGACAGGGTATTAATGAAAAACTGTTTTTT. This rearrangement joins TRBV28 to TRBJ1-4, with 8 bases fitting TRBD1. Germline values: CDR1 MDHEN, CDR2 SYDVKM. There are 16 residues in the CDR3. V was clipped by 2 bases and J by 4 bases; unmatched bases: 6.

This clonotype came up a few times. The CDR3 bases are TGCAGTGCTCCCTCCGACCGGAGGAGGGCCTACAATGAGCAGTTCTTC. Translation: CSAPSDRRRAYNEQFF. This chain connects TRBV20-1 to TRBJ2-1; tentatively, D is TRBD2 (6 bases). The V end lost 5 bases, the J end lost 2 bases, and 19 bases lay between the germline ends. This CDR3 is built from 16 residues. CDR1 and CDR2 (germline): DFQATT, SNEGSKA (reference sequence).

The V gene is TRBV18, the J gene TRBJ2-5, with 7 bases that match TRBD2. The CDR3 has 13 amino acids. J was trimmed by 5 bases and V by 6 bases; bases with no gene match: 6. CDR1 is KGHSH, CDR2 LQKENI, per germline. The CDR3 reads CASSLLALETQYF. The DNA of the CDR3 is TGTGCCAGCTCCCTACTAGCGTTGGAGACCCAGTACTTC.